Each of the 11 T cell receptor beta chains below was sequenced from the same sample in a study of blood T cell repertoires in COVID-19. The protocol was immunoSEQ multiplex PCR, while the TCRdb copy is restricted to in-frame clones and leaves out a portion. The sample holds 150,000 or so clones, 75% to 90% seen once. The specimen was PBMCs or T cells enriched from blood (not recorded which). Receptor source: a man aged 70 or older who had been exposed to COVID-19.

This chain joins TRBV11-2 and TRBJ1-5, with 9 bases lining up with TRBD1. The germline CDR1 and CDR2 sequences are SGHAT and FQNNGV. V shed 5 bases and J 9 bases; nucleotides not matched to a gene: 8. The CDR3 is 14 residues long. The CDR3 DNA sequence: TGTGCCAGCAGCCGGGACAGGGTCATGGGGCCCCAGCATTTT. As protein: CASSRDRVMGPQHF. The full variable domain, completed using reference TRBV11-2 and TRBJ1-5, is EAGVAQSPRYKIIEKRQSVAFWCNPISGHATLYWYQQILGQGPKLLIQFQNNGVVDDSQLPKDRFSAERLKGVDSTLKIQPAKLEDSAVYLCASSRDRVMGPQHFGDGTRLSIL.

The J gene is TRBJ2-5, the V gene TRBV19, with a possible D match to TRBD2 (6 bases). The CDR3 contains 16 residues. The germline V and J ends were trimmed by 4 bases and 5 bases, with 20 bases remaining between them. Germline CDR1 LNHDA, CDR2 SQIVND (reference sequence). The CDR3 spells CASSSPGLPNGETQYF. The CDR3 bases are TGTGCCAGTAGTAGCCCGGGACTTCCTAATGGGGAGACCCAGTACTTC.

This chain links TRBV15 with TRBJ2-7, with a tentative D call TRBD1 (7 bases). Germline V lookup: CDR1 LNHNV, CDR2 YYDKDF (reference sequence). The CDR3 runs 14 residues. Trimming left V 5 bases short and J 3 bases short, with 14 bases between. This chain's CDR3 is CATSGGTDLYEQYF. CDR3 nucleotides: TGTGCCACCAGCGGCGGGACAGATCTCTACGAGCAGTACTTC.

This sequence joins TRBV4-3 and TRBJ1-1; maybe TRBD1 (5 bases). Trimming removed 0 bases from V and 1 base from J, with 15 bases in between. Germline CDR1 is LGHNA and CDR2 is YSLEER. CDR3 size: 17 residues. CDR3 bases: TGCGCCAGCAGCCAAGATCCTTACGGGGGGGAGAACACTGAAGCTTTCTTT. Its translation is CASSQDPYGGENTEAFF.

The J gene is TRBJ2-3, the V gene TRBV7-2, with 7 bases lining up with TRBD2. Per germline, CDR1 SGHTA and CDR2 FQGNSA. This CDR3 has 14 residues. Trimming at V came to 11 bases and at J to 3 bases, leaving 11 bases not matched to a gene. CDR3 in DNA: TGTGCCGTTGGGGAGGGAAAGGGTACAGATACGCAGTATTTT. Translation: CAVGEGKGTDTQYF.

V is TRBV7-2 and J is TRBJ2-2; 11 bases agree with TRBD2. The germline gives CDR1 SGHTA, CDR2 FQGNSA. V shed 5 bases, J shed 5 bases, and the junction held 7 bases outside the gene matches. The CDR3 is 16 residues long. The CDR3 region has the DNA TGTGCCAGCAGCCCAACTAGCGGGAGCCGAACCGGGGAGCTGTTTTTT. This sequence encodes CASSPTSGSRTGELFF.

The chain couples TRBV10-1 to TRBJ2-5, with TRBD2 matching 9 bases. Germline CDR1 reads WNHNN; CDR2 reads SYGVQD (reference sequence). This CDR3 spans 15 amino acids. The V segment lost 6 bases and the J segment 1 base; nucleotides outside the gene matches: 6. CDR3 in amino acids: CASSRGLAVQETQYF. The CDR3 DNA follows: TGCGCCAGCAGCCGGGGACTAGCTGTCCAAGAGACCCAGTACTTC.

The chain links TRBV25-1 to TRBJ1-1; D perhaps matches TRBD1 (5 bases). The CDR3 spans 13 residues. Trimming pared 6 bases from V and 1 base from J, leaving 9 bases between. Germline-derived CDR1 and CDR2 are MGHDK and SYGVNS. The CDR3 DNA reads as TGTGCCAGCAGACTGACAGAGAACACTGAAGCTTTCTTT. It translates to CASRLTENTEAFF.

In this sample, this clone turned up once. J is TRBJ2-3 and V is TRBV7-3, with D unclear. CDR3 length: 13 residues. The V end lost 5 bases, the J end lost 0 bases, and 6 bases lay between the germline ends. Germline V gives CDR1 SGHTA, CDR2 FQGTGA. The CDR3 is CASSHSSTDTQYF. The DNA for the CDR3 is TGTGCCAGCAGCCACAGTAGCACAGATACGCAGTATTTT.

CDR3 sequence reads: CATSDLGLAGGNTGELFF. The CDR3 bases are TGTGCCACCAGTGATTTGGGACTAGCGGGAGGAAACACCGGGGAGCTGTTTTTT. The chain employs TRBV24-1 and TRBJ2-2, with 14 bases identical to TRBD2. Germline V CDR1 and CDR2: KGHDR, SFDVKD. The J segment lost 2 bases and the V segment lost 0 bases, leaving 1 base of the junction unmatched. The CDR3 runs to 18 residues.

The chain has TRBV18 and TRBJ2-2; tentatively, D is TRBD2 (6 bases). Germline V gene lookup returns CDR1 KGHSH and CDR2 LQKENI. Trimming shortened V by 5 bases and J by 4 bases, and 14 bases separated the two germline ends. This CDR3 is 15 amino acids long. For the CDR3, the DNA is TGTGCCAGCTCATCGGGACTGGAGGTCACCGGGGAGCTGTTTTTT. Its protein product is CASSSGLEVTGELFF.